The 22 T cell receptor beta chains below come from one sample, sequenced in a study of TIL therapy for anti-PD-1-resistant metastatic lung cancer (dated by TCRdb to the early 2020s). Read against the paper, the sample's time point label means: pre-treatment sample, taken before nivolumab and TIL therapy. The baseline tumor samples were excised metastases, mostly pleural nodules or supraclavicular lymph nodes, taken from the same resection that was used to grow TIL. The immunoSEQ v3 hsTCRB kit was used to amplify TCR beta CDR3 regions from genomic DNA through bias-controlled multiplex PCR. In its TCRdb copy, this immuneACCESS table keeps in-frame sequences only and misses some clones. Where compared with another copy, unresolved V genes explain less than half of these, and the others have no known cause. For this sample there are more than 20,000 clones; roughly two thirds appear just once. The leading ten clones occupy less than 8.5% of the sample.

Sample: tumor tissue, taken at baseline. These receptors were obtained from a person aged 25-80 years with non-small cell lung cancer.

The chain couples TRBV11-2 to TRBJ2-5; 8 nucleotides match TRBD2. CDR3 length: 15 amino acids. The germline V gene encodes CDR1 SGHAT and CDR2 FQNNGV. J lost 4 bases, V lost 4 bases, and 8 bases had no gene match. CDR3 protein: CASSSARGEAETQYF. The CDR3 DNA reads TGTGCCAGCAGCTCCGCGCGGGGGGAGGCAGAGACCCAGTACTTC.

The chain combines TRBV6-5 with TRBJ1-1, with a weak D call TRBD1 (6 bases). The CDR3 contains 14 residues. V was trimmed by 6 bases and J by 0 bases, leaving 11 bases between them. CDR1 and CDR2 from the germline V gene are MNHEY and SVGAGI. CDR3 DNA: TGTGCCAGCAGGTCGGGACAAATGAACACTGAAGCTTTCTTT. Its translation: CASRSGQMNTEAFF.

This clone was seen more than once but under ten times. This chain joins TRBV30 and TRBJ2-5; TRBD1 aligns across 11 bases. This CDR3 comprises 16 residues. The ends lost 0 bases at V and 3 bases at J; junction bases unmatched: 6. Germline V gives CDR1 GTSNPN, CDR2 SVGIG (reference sequence). The CDR3 DNA reads as TGTGCCTGGAGTGTTCGGGGGACAGGGGGTAAAGAGACCCAGTACTTC. It codes for CAWSVRGTGGKETQYF.

This clone was seen only once. This sequence joins TRBV6-1 and TRBJ1-5; D may be TRBD1 (6 bases). CDR1 is MNHNS and CDR2 is SASEGT in the germline V gene. Trimming shortened V by 6 bases and J by 3 bases, and 15 bases separated the two germline ends. The CDR3 consists of 15 residues. This CDR3 reads CASRPGQAPNQPQHF. CDR3 coding DNA: TGTGCCAGCAGGCCGGGACAAGCTCCCAATCAGCCCCAGCATTTT.

The rearrangement uses TRBV19 and TRBJ1-6, with D tentatively TRBD1 (5 bases). The CDR3 consists of 15 residues. Germline V gene data show CDR1 as LNHDA and CDR2 as SQIVND (reference sequence). The V and J ends lost 3 bases and 10 bases respectively, with 16 bases between them. The CDR3 loop is CASSISQGIMSPLHF. For the CDR3, the DNA is TGTGCCAGTAGTATCTCCCAGGGTATTATGTCACCCCTCCACTTT.

This clone has more than one count but fewer than ten. This chain connects TRBV2 to TRBJ1-5; D might be TRBD1 (6 bases). Germline-derived CDR1 and CDR2 are SNHLY and FYNNEI. V lost 5 bases to trimming and J lost 0 bases, with 14 bases between them. The CDR3 consists of 16 residues. In DNA, the CDR3 is TGTGCCAGCAGTCCCAGCACAGGGTATAGCAATCAGCCCCAGCATTTT. It codes for CASSPSTGYSNQPQHF.

The V gene is TRBV7-2, the J gene TRBJ2-7; no reliable D call. Germline V gene sequence: CDR1 SGHTA, CDR2 FQGNSA. The V and J ends lost 1 base and 0 bases respectively, with 10 bases between them. CDR3 length: 15 residues. The CDR3 protein is CASSLGNTGSYEQYF. CDR3 bases: TGTGCCAGCAGCTTAGGGAACACGGGCTCCTACGAGCAGTACTTC.

Comments on this clone: Other nucleotide sequences from this sample produce the same CDR3. V is TRBV5-1 and J is TRBJ2-7; D might be TRBD1 (6 bases). CDR1 SGHRS and CDR2 YFSETQ come from the germline V gene. Deletions cut 5 bases from V and 4 bases from J, with 13 bases between. CDR3 length: 13 amino acids. CDR3 coding DNA: TGCGCCAGCAGGACAGGAGAAAGATACGAGCAGTACTTC. It translates to CASRTGERYEQYF.

The V and J genes are TRBV5-1 and TRBJ2-7; 10 bases agree with TRBD2. The germline V gene encodes CDR1 SGHRS and CDR2 YFSETQ. There are 16 residues in the CDR3. Trimming took 5 bases from V and 4 from J; bases not matched to a gene: 12. The CDR3 DNA reads TGCGCCAGCAGGGATACGATTAGCGGGGGGAGTTACGAGCAGTACTTC. Protein: CASRDTISGGSYEQYF.

CDR3: CASSVLSGPQQTQYF. CDR3 sequence (DNA): TGTGCCAGCAGCGTCCTCAGTGGGCCTCAACAGACCCAGTACTTC. The rearrangement uses TRBV7-2 and TRBJ2-5; D ambiguous. CDR1 is SGHTA and CDR2 is FQGNSA in the germline V gene. This CDR3 comprises 15 residues. The V and J ends lost 5 bases and 6 bases respectively, with 19 bases between them.

The gene calls are TRBV5-8 and TRBJ1-2, with 9 nucleotides matching TRBD1. The CDR3 is 15 amino acids. After removal of 0 bases from V and 0 bases from J, the junction contained 0 bases not matched to a gene. Germline CDR1 reads SGHTS; CDR2 reads YDEGEE. The CDR3 DNA reads as TGTGCCAGCAGCTTGGGACAGGGGGCTAACTATGGCTACACCTTC. Translated: CASSLGQGANYGYTF.

The J gene is TRBJ2-5, the V gene TRBV29-1, with D hard to call. The V and J ends lost 1 base and 4 bases respectively, with 4 bases between them. This CDR3 is built from 11 residues. CDR1 is SQVTM, CDR2 ANQGSEA, per germline. The DNA for the CDR3 is TGCAGCGTTGAAGCTGGAGAGACCCAGTACTTC. Translation: CSVEAGETQYF.

The chain combines TRBV29-1 with TRBJ2-3; TRBD1 aligns across 7 bases. CDR3 length: 12 residues. V trimming: 7 bases; J trimming: 5 bases; junction bases outside the gene matches: 6. Germline CDR1 SQVTM, CDR2 ANQGSEA. CDR3 in DNA: TGCAGCGGGGAGCAGGGGGAAGATACGCAGTATTTT. Protein product: CSGEQGEDTQYF.

The chain combines TRBV5-4 with TRBJ2-1; 9 nucleotides match TRBD2. This CDR3 contains 14 residues. CDR1 and CDR2 (germline): SGHNT, YYREEE (reference sequence). Trimming at V came to 3 bases and at J to 7 bases, leaving 5 bases not matched to a gene. The CDR3 region is CASSSRTSENEQFF. DNA of the CDR3: TGTGCCAGCAGCTCTCGGACTAGCGAGAATGAGCAGTTCTTC. Together with reference TRBV5-4 and TRBJ2-1, the CDR3 gives the full variable domain: ETGVTQSPTHLIKTRGQQVTLRCSSQSGHNTVSWYQQALGQGPQFIFQYYREEENGRGNFPPRFSGLQFPNYSSELNVNALELDDSALYLCASSSRTSENEQFFGPGTRLTVL.

CDR3: CASSARGTSYGYTF. In nucleotides, the CDR3 is TGTGCCAGCAGTGCCAGGGGGACCAGCTATGGCTACACCTTC. This sequence joins TRBV6-5 and TRBJ1-2; 7 bases agree with TRBD1. Germline assignment: CDR1 MNHEY and CDR2 SVGAGI. V was clipped by 5 bases and J by 4 bases; unmatched bases: 7. The CDR3 covers 14 residues.

This chain joins TRBV6-5 and TRBJ1-1; D not certain. The germline V gene encodes CDR1 MNHEY and CDR2 SVGAGI. The CDR3 has 15 residues. V lost 2 bases, J lost 6 bases, and 16 bases lay in between. This chain's CDR3 is CASSYIGIDAAEAFF. CDR3 bases: TGTGCCAGCAGTTACATAGGGATAGACGCGGCTGAAGCTTTCTTT.

CDR3 protein: CASSEVWCTGELFF. The CDR3 coding sequence is TGTGCCAGTAGTGAGGTTTGGTGCACCGGGGAGCTGTTTTTT. The V gene is TRBV19, the J gene TRBJ2-2; D gene ambiguous. V lost 5 bases, J lost 4 bases, and 11 bases lay in between. The CDR3 has 14 residues. Germline CDR1 reads LNHDA; CDR2 reads SQIVND (reference sequence). The variable domain in full, with the rest retrieved from reference TRBV19 and TRBJ2-2, is DGGITQSPKYLFRKEGQNVTLSCEQNLNHDAMYWYRQDPGQGLRLIYYSQIVNDFQKGDIAEGYSVSREKKESFPLTVTSAQKNPTAFYLCASSEVWCTGELFFGEGSRLTVL.

The chain joins TRBV19 to TRBJ1-2; 10 bases map to TRBD1. Germline CDR1 is LNHDA and CDR2 is SQIVND (reference sequence). This CDR3 has 14 residues. Trimming cost V 8 bases and J 4 bases; bases outside gene matches: 7. CDR3 nucleotide sequence: TGTGCCAGTCACGGGACAGGGGAAATCTATGGCTACACCTTC. Amino acid sequence: CASHGTGEIYGYTF.

The chain carries TRBV6-1 and TRBJ1-5; D possibly corresponds to TRBD1 (5 bases). The germline CDR1 and CDR2 sequences are MNHNS and SASEGT. The CDR3 contains 13 residues. V dropped 6 bases and J dropped 5 bases, with 11 bases sitting between them. The CDR3 DNA follows: TGTGCCAGCAGGTTGGGGACCGATCAGCCCCAGCATTTT. Its translation: CASRLGTDQPQHF.

This chain joins TRBV7-2 and TRBJ2-1, with D possibly called TRBD1 or TRBD2 (5 bases each). The length of the CDR3 is 15 residues. Deletions cut 0 bases from V and 4 bases from J, with 10 bases between. Germline CDR1 and CDR2: SGHTA and FQGNSA. The CDR3 loop is CASSLAGTQYNEQFF. The CDR3 nucleotides are TGTGCCAGCAGCTTAGCCGGGACGCAATACAATGAGCAGTTCTTC.

This sequence joins TRBV18 and TRBJ1-2; maybe TRBD1 (5 bases). Trimming stripped 0 bases from V and 6 bases from J, with 14 bases between. Germline V gene sequence: CDR1 KGHSH, CDR2 LQKENI. The CDR3 spans 15 residues. The CDR3 DNA reads TGTGCCAGCTCACCACCGGTTGGCGCAGGGAATGGCTACACCTTC. It is translated as CASSPPVGAGNGYTF.

The chain is built from TRBV6-1 and TRBJ1-1; possibly TRBD1 for D (6 bases). Trimming stripped 7 bases from V and 6 bases from J, with 15 bases between. Germline CDR1 is MNHNS and CDR2 is SASEGT. This CDR3 contains 13 residues. In DNA, the CDR3 is TGTGCCAGCAAAAAAGAGGGGGGCTCTGAAGCTTTCTTT. This gives the protein CASKKEGGSEAFF.